Listed below are T cell receptor beta chains from one sample, sequenced in a study of blood T cells in healthy people across ages. Each CDR3 protein is one row after TCRdb ran MiXCR on the 5' RACE reads. Among hundreds of thousands of distinct CDR3 sequences, around 38% were seen once, and the ten largest hold 25% to 35%. The material sequenced was blood. All receptors come from a man older than 75 in good health. Each CDR3 is given with its conserved first and last residue. D genes are given only for firm matches. The size field is filled for only some rows; it gives once, few, many or a size class.

TRBJ1-6 | - | many | TRBV7-6 | TGTGCCAGCAGCTTAGAGGCAGTAATGATTAATTCACCCCTCCACTTT | CASSLEAVMINSPLHF
TRBJ1-1 | - | - | TRBV29-1 | TGCAGCGTTGAAATAGGGGGAGGGACTGAAGCTTTCTTT | CSVEIGGGTEAFF
TRBJ2-4 | TRBD2 | many | TRBV27 | TGTGCCAGCAGGGACCTCGCGGGAGTAGCCAAAAACATTCAGTACTTC | CASRDLAGVAKNIQYF
TRBJ2-5 | TRBD2 | few | TRBV9 | TGTGCCAGCAGCGAAGCGGGGGGGCCGAAGACCCAGTACTTC | CASSEAGGPKTQYF
TRBJ2-5 | TRBD1 | - | TRBV27 | TGTGCCAGCAGTTTAAGGACAGGATTCATCGAGACCCAGTACTTC | CASSLRTGFIETQYF
TRBJ2-4 | TRBD1 | - | TRBV15 | TGTGCCACCAGGGGACAGGGCTACATTCAGTACTTC | CATRGQGYIQYF
TRBJ2-6 | - | few | TRBV5-1 | TGCGCCAGCAGCTTAGGACATGGGGGGGCCAACGTCCTGACTTTC | CASSLGHGGANVLTF
TRBJ2-1 | - | - | TRBV5-1 | TGCGCCAGCAGCTGGGGGGACGGGGGTTTAAATGAGCAGTTCTTC | CASSWGDGGLNEQFF
TRBJ2-1 | - | few | TRBV6-2/TRBV6-3 | TGTGCCAGCAGCCGTGGACTGACCTACAATGAGCAGTTCTTC | CASSRGLTYNEQFF
TRBJ1-4 | - | - | TRBV6-2/TRBV6-3 | TGTGCCAGCCAATCGAATGAGCCTTCCGAAAAACTGTTTTTT | CASQSNEPSEKLFF
TRBJ2-5 | - | few | TRBV6-2/TRBV6-3 | TGTGCCAGCACCTGGGCCACCCCGGAGACCCAGTACTTC | CASTWATPETQYF
TRBJ2-7 | TRBD1 | many | TRBV7-9 | TGTGCCAGCAGCTCCCCAGACAGGGGGACGTACGAGCAGTACTTC | CASSSPDRGTYEQYF
TRBJ2-5 | - | - | TRBV20-1 | TGCAGTGCTAGGACCTTAGCGGATCAAGAGACCCAGTACTTC | CSARTLADQETQYF
TRBJ2-1 | - | - | TRBV19 | TGTGCCAGTAGCCAAGTTGGGGTAGGGTCCTACAATGAGCAGTTCTTC | CASSQVGVGSYNEQFF
TRBJ2-2 | TRBD1 | - | TRBV6-1 | TGTGCCAGCAGCGGGAACAGGGGAAACACCGGGGAGCTGTTTTTT | CASSGNRGNTGELFF
TRBJ2-7 | TRBD1 | few | TRBV11-1 | TGTGCCAGCAGCTTCCCCGGGACAGAGGCCTACGAGCAGTACTTC | CASSFPGTEAYEQYF
TRBJ2-5 | - | - | TRBV7-9 | TGTGCCAGCTCCTCGGGGGCTAATGAGCAGTACTTC | CASSSGANEQYF
TRBJ2-1 | TRBD1 | - | TRBV29-1 | TGCAGCGCTAACCCCTTGGGGACAGGGGGGGCCTACAATGAGCAGTTCTTC | CSANPLGTGGAYNEQFF
TRBJ2-7 | - | - | TRBV28 | TGTGCCAGCAGTTTTGGGAGAGGAAAATCCTACGAGCAGTACTTC | CASSFGRGKSYEQYF
TRBJ2-5 | - | few | TRBV9 | TGTGCCAGCAGCGTGGGGCTCCACACGTACCAAGAGACCCAGTACTTC | CASSVGLHTYQETQYF
TRBJ2-1 | - | - | TRBV6-2/TRBV6-3 | TGTGCCAGCAGTTATTTGAGGGAACTGAATGAGCAGTTCTTC | CASSYLRELNEQFF
TRBJ2-1 | - | few | TRBV5-5 | TGTGCCAGCAGCTTCTCCGGGGCTCCGGACAATGAGCAGTTCTTC | CASSFSGAPDNEQFF
TRBJ1-1 | - | - | TRBV12-3/TRBV12-4 | TGTGCCAGTAGTTTCGGCGTCAGGGCTACTGAAGCTTTCTTT | CASSFGVRATEAFF
TRBJ2-1 | TRBD2 | many | TRBV24-1 | TGTGCCACCAGTGATCACGGACTAGCGGGAGGGCCAAACAATGAGCAGTTCTTC | CATSDHGLAGGPNNEQFF
TRBJ2-1 | TRBD2 | - | TRBV7-3 | TGTGCCAGCAGCTTAACCACTAGCGGGAGAAAAAATGAGCAGTTCTTC | CASSLTTSGRKNEQFF
TRBJ2-4 | - | few | TRBV5-1 | TGCGCCAGCAGCCCAGGGGGGGGCCCGTTTGGCATTCAGTACTTC | CASSPGGGPFGIQYF
TRBJ1-4 | - | few | TRBV9 | TGTGCCAGCAGCGTAGGTGGAACCGCAACTAATGAAAAACTGTTTTTT | CASSVGGTATNEKLFF
TRBJ1-2 | TRBD1 | - | TRBV7-2 | TGTGCCAGCACCGATATAAAAGGGGACAGGGGGTGTATTGGCTACACCTTC | CASTDIKGDRGCIGYTF
TRBJ2-2 | - | - | TRBV10-2 | TGCGCCAGCAGTGAGGGGACAACGAACACCGGGGAGCTGTTTTTT | CASSEGTTNTGELFF
TRBJ2-3 | TRBD1 | few | TRBV11-2 | TGTGCCAGCAGCTTACAACGGTTGCCCAGGGGGCGCAGTACAGATACGCAGTATTTT | CASSLQRLPRGRSTDTQYF
TRBJ2-6 | TRBD1 | few | TRBV12-3/TRBV12-4 | TGTGCCAGCAGTTCCCGGGACAGGGGGTTTGGGGCCAACGTCCTGACTTTC | CASSSRDRGFGANVLTF
TRBJ1-5 | TRBD1 | - | TRBV5-8 | TGTGCCAGCAGCCCACGGACAGGGGCGGGTCAGCCCCAGCATTTT | CASSPRTGAGQPQHF
TRBJ2-2 | TRBD1 | few | TRBV25-1 | TGTGCCAGCAGGGGTAGACAGGGTCCCGGGGAGCTGTTTTTT | CASRGRQGPGELFF
TRBJ2-6 | - | - | TRBV12-3/TRBV12-4 | TGTGCCAGCAGTTTAAGTGGGGTCCCTGGGGCCAACGTCCTGACTTTC | CASSLSGVPGANVLTF
TRBJ2-3 | - | - | TRBV27 | TGTGCCAGCGGGCGTAGTGGTACGCAGTATTTT | CASGRSGTQYF
TRBJ1-1 | - | few | TRBV7-9 | TGTGCCAGCAGCTCGCCCGGGGTGACAGGCACTGAAGCTTTCTTT | CASSSPGVTGTEAFF
TRBJ2-3 | TRBD1 | - | TRBV20-1 | TGCAGTGCTCCGGACAGGGCGGGCGCAGATACGCAGTATTTT | CSAPDRAGADTQYF
TRBJ2-1 | TRBD2 | - | TRBV3-1 | TGTGCCAGCAGCCAATTTCTAGCGGGCAGCTCCTACAATGAGCAGTTCTTC | CASSQFLAGSSYNEQFF
TRBJ1-1 | - | - | TRBV9 | TGTGCCAGCAGCTCGGGGGAGTTCGCTGAAGCTTTCTTT | CASSSGEFAEAFF
TRBJ2-1 | - | - | TRBV28 | TGTGCCAGCAGTTTATCTGGCTCCCGGGGCAATGAGCAGTTCTTC | CASSLSGSRGNEQFF
TRBJ1-6 | TRBD1 | - | TRBV3-1 | TGTGCCAGCAGCGTATCACAGGGGAATAATTCACCCCTCCACTTT | CASSVSQGNNSPLHF
TRBJ2-1 | TRBD1 | - | TRBV11-2 | TGTGCCAGCAGCTTAGCGGTTGGGACAGGGTTGTATGAGCAGTTCTTC | CASSLAVGTGLYEQFF
TRBJ2-7 | - | - | TRBV20-1 | TGCAGTGCTAGACGCGGGGGCCACGAGCAGTACTTC | CSARRGGHEQYF
TRBJ2-1 | TRBD1 | - | TRBV2 | TGTGCCAGCAGTGAAGTAGGGGGCGGATACAATGAGCAGTTCTTC | CASSEVGGGYNEQFF
TRBJ1-6 | TRBD1 | few | TRBV7-9 | TGTGCCAGCAGCATACCCACAGGGGGCCACTCACCCCTCCACTTT | CASSIPTGGHSPLHF
TRBJ2-3 | - | - | TRBV5-1 | TGCGCCGGCAGCTGGGACTCAACCGGCGGAAATACGCAGTATTTT | CAGSWDSTGGNTQYF
TRBJ2-1 | TRBD2 | many | TRBV29-1 | TGCAGCGGTAGCGGGAGGGCGAATGAGCAGTTCTTC | CSGSGRANEQFF
TRBJ2-7 | TRBD1 | - | TRBV18 | TGTGCCAGCTCCCCAACCTCCGGGACAGGGAGCTCCTACGAGCAGTACTTC | CASSPTSGTGSSYEQYF
TRBJ2-2 | - | - | TRBV7-2 | TGTGCCAGCAGCTTAGCGCTATTACCGAACACCGGGGAGCTGTTTTTT | CASSLALLPNTGELFF
TRBJ1-4 | - | - | TRBV4-3 | TGCGCCAGCAGCCAAGACTTCAGCCGATATACTAATGAAAAACTGTTTTTT | CASSQDFSRYTNEKLFF
TRBJ2-2 | TRBD1 | few | TRBV29-1 | TGCAGCACCTCAGGGACAGGGAAAACCGGGGAGCTGTTTTTT | CSTSGTGKTGELFF
TRBJ2-6 | - | many | TRBV5-1 | TGCGCCAGCAGCTTGGAAATTCCGCCCAACGTCCTGACTTTC | CASSLEIPPNVLTF